Presented here are 2 T cell receptor beta chains from one specimen sequenced in a study of OX40 agonist ivuxolimab in advanced cancers. Assay: immunoSEQ multiplex PCR; the TCRdb copy retains only in-frame clones and omits some. The profile shows under 100,000 clones, approximately 92% of them singletons. Source: CD4+ or CD8+ T cells sorted from blood, taken in a trial of the OX40 agonist ivuxolimab. Receptors originate from an adult with an advanced solid tumor such as melanoma, head and neck, liver or kidney cancer.

The rearrangement links TRBV19 to TRBJ1-6; maybe TRBD1 (6 bases). The CDR3 totals 15 residues. Germline V gene sequence: CDR1 LNHDA, CDR2 SQIVND (reference sequence). V lost 3 bases and J lost 10, with 16 bases in between. The CDR3 here is CASSIRGSEVSPLHF. The CDR3 DNA sequence: TGTGCCAGTAGTATTAGGGGGAGTGAAGTATCACCCCTCCACTTT.

The V and J genes are TRBV7-9 and TRBJ1-2; possible D gene TRBD1, 5 bases. V dropped 1 base and J dropped 6 bases, with 15 bases sitting between them. Germline values: CDR1 SEHNR, CDR2 FQNEAQ (reference sequence). The length of the CDR3 is 15 residues. CDR3 DNA: TGTGCCAGCAGCTTAGTTATGGTCAGGGTAAATGGCTACACCTTC. Translated: CASSLVMVRVNGYTF. The entire variable domain, with the rest obtained from reference TRBV7-9 and TRBJ1-2, is as follows: DTGVSQNPRHKITKRGQNVTFRCDPISEHNRLYWYRQTLGQGPEFLTYFQNEAQLEKSRLLSDRFSAERPKGSFSTLEIQRTEQGDSAMYLCASSLVMVRVNGYTFGSGTRLTVV.